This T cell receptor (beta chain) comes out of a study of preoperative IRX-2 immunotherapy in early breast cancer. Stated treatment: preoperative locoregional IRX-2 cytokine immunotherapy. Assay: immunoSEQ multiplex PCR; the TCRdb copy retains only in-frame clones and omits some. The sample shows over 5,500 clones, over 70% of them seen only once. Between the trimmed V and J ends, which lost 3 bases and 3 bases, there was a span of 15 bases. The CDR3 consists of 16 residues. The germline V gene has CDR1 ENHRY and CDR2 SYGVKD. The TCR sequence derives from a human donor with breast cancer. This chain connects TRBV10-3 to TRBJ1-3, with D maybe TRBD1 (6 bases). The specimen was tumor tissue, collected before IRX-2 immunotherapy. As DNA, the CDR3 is TGTGCCATCAGTGACTCTCGGACAGAAAGTGGAAACACCATATATTTT. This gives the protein CAISDSRTESGNTIYF.